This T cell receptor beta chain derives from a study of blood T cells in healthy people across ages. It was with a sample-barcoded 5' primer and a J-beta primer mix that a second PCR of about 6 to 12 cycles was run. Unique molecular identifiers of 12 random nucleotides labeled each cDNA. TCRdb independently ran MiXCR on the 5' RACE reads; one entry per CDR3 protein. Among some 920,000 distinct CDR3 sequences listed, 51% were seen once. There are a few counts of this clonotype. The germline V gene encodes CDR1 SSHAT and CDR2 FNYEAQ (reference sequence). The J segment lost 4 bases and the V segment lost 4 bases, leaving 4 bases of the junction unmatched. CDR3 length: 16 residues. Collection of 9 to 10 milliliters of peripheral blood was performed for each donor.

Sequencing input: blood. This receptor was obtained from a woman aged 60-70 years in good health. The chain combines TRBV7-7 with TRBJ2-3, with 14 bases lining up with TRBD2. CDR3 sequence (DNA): TGTGCCAGCAGCTCGGGACTAGCGGGAGTCGCAGATACGCAGTATTTT. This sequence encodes CASSSGLAGVADTQYF.